This T cell receptor beta chain derives from a study of blood T cell repertoires in COVID-19 (dated by TCRdb to 2019 to 2021). In terms of the full investigation: Samples from collaborators originated in the United States, Italy and Spain and spanned both the acute and convalescent phases of COVID-19. The material from the prospective study consisted of cDNA or gDNA derived from T cells, B-cell-depleted T cells, or PBMCs. Subjects who had been exposed to COVID-19, were actively infected with it, or had recovered from it provided the deeply sampled blood TCRbeta repertoires that made up the dataset. The repertoires were made available in a free public database intended to serve as a resource for research on the immune response to SARS-CoV-2. The samples were drawn from the first 160 participants of the ongoing ImmuneRACE study and from about 1,200 subjects provided by 6 global collaborators. A de-identified subject ID, COVID-19 status, age in years and sex were almost always included in the sample metadata. Where HLA class I and class II types were available, the types were taken from metadata supplied by the sample provider, not from assay-based typing. Here is what the overall study found, with its caveats: How much clinical and demographic metadata was included differed by source and by participant, and the metadata was provided uncurated.

TCRbeta CDR3 regions were amplified from genomic DNA using the immunoSEQ Assay, a bias-controlled multiplex PCR. The source study handled its data this way. Nucleated cell counts per sample were estimated from amplification of reference gene primers within the assay. Sequence reads were collapsed and filtered to measure the absolute abundance of every unique TCRbeta CDR3 rearrangement. For each sample, productive Simpson clonality was calculated as the square root of Simpson's diversity index over productive rearrangements. The table comes from immuneACCESS by way of TCRdb, which keeps in-frame sequences with V and J called. Part of the clones is missing from these tables; in studies checked, under half for an unresolved V gene and the rest for unknown reasons. The DNA gave D and trimming, while V, J and clone size come from that table. This sample gives about 250,000 clones in total; about nine tenths of them show up just once. The top ten clonotypes cover less than 1% of the sample.

A second Seattle source provided samples from volunteer blood donors who had recovered from COVID-19. Whole blood was collected in K2EDTA tubes by collaborating institutions according to the institutions' own protocols. For TCRbeta analysis, collaborator samples were shipped as frozen whole blood, as isolated PBMCs, or as DNA extracted from either sample type. From cysteine to phenylalanine, the CDR3 is 15 amino acids long. Just CDR3 DNA is preserved here, 45 bases in frame from base 1. V is cut back by 4 bases and J by 3 bases, with 5 bases in the junction unmatched. In the germline V gene, CDR1 corresponds to SNHLY and CDR2 to FYNNEI. This clone showed up just a few times. The clone's antigen remains unknown. Base qualities are missing; no much larger clone stands one base away.

Sequencing was done on a sample of peripheral blood. The rearranged segments are TRBV2 and TRBJ2-7; 11 central nucleotides agree with TRBD2. The sequence was obtained from a woman aged 35 to 49 who had recovered from COVID-19. Here is the DNA: TGTGCCAGCAGTGGGACTAGCGGGCTTAGCTACGAGCAGTACTTC. The translation is CASSGTSGLSYEQYF.